This T cell receptor beta chain was documented in a study of blood T cell repertoires in COVID-19. For the study at large: Sites in the United States, Italy and Spain provided acute and convalescent COVID-19 samples.

The germline CDR1 and CDR2 sequences are LNHNV and YYDKDF (reference sequence). After removal of 0 bases from V and 4 bases from J, the junction contained 8 bases not matched to a gene. This CDR3 contains 17 residues. Clinical history reported by participants formed the basis on which cohorts were assigned. TCRdb keeps only in-frame clones here, not all; method: immunoSEQ multiplex PCR. The sample includes about 160,000 clones, 82% of them seen just once. V and J are TRBV15 and TRBJ2-2; 7 positions agree with TRBD2. The TCR originated in a man in his 60s who had recovered from COVID-19. Sequenced: PBMCs or T cells enriched from blood (not recorded which). The CDR3 DNA sequence: TGTGCCACCAGCAGAGATCAGGGAGGGTTGGTCACCGGGGAGCTGTTTTTT. Translated: CATSRDQGGLVTGELFF.